The T cell receptor beta chain under discussion was sequenced for a study of shared clonotypes between healthy human individuals. Notes on the study in general: Larger richness was generally estimated for naive than memory subsets. Blood was the sole source, and tissue repertoires probably differ.

Donors had no recently reported acute infections or vaccinations and were HIV-negative. Those who donated, Caucasian adults without exception, all lived in Nashville, Tennessee. Concerning this clone itself: Its antigen is as yet unknown.

Per germline, CDR1 LNHNV and CDR2 YYDKDF (reference sequence). Trimming stripped 0 bases from V and 9 bases from J, with 12 bases between. The CDR3 loop spans 14 amino acids. Generated by immunoSEQ multiplex PCR, the TCRdb table keeps only in-frame clones and is missing some. The table records 2 million to 2.5 million clones, around 95% of them present only once. This TCR was sampled from a man aged 18-30 years in good health. The specimen sequenced was naive CD4+ T cells sorted from blood. Sample subset: CD45RA+ positively selected. The rearrangement joins TRBV15 to TRBJ2-1; D unclear. The CDR3 reads CATSREEYVTEQFF. In DNA, the CDR3 is TGTGCCACCAGCAGAGAGGAATACGTCACTGAGCAGTTCTTC.